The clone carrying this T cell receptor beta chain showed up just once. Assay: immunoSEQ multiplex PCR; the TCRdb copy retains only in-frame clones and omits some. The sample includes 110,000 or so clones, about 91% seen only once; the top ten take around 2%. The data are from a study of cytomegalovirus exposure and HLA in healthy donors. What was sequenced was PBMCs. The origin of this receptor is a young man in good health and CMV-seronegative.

The CDR3 sequence: CASSLVPSSGETQYF. As DNA, the CDR3 is TGTGCCAGCAGCTTGGTCCCTTCTAGCGGCGAGACCCAGTACTTC. J is TRBJ2-5 and V is TRBV7-9; 7 bases line up with TRBD2. The CDR3 runs 15 residues. The J segment lost 5 bases and the V segment lost 3 bases, leaving 9 bases of the junction unmatched. From germline, CDR1 is SEHNR and CDR2 FQNEAQ (reference sequence).